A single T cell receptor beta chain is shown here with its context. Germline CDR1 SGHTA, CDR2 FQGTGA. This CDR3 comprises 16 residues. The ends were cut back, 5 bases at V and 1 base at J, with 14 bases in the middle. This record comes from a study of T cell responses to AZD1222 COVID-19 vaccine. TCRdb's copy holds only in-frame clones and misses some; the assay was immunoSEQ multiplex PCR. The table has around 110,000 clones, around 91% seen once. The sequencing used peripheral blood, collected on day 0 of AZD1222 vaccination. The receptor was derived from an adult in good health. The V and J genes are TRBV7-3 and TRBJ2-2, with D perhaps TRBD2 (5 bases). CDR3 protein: CASSVRGGGNTGELFF. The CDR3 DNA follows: TGTGCCAGCAGCGTCCGTGGTGGAGGGAACACCGGGGAGCTGTTTTTT.